This entry describes one T cell receptor beta chain. Original data processing: Researchers report that nucleated cell counts were estimated from reference gene primer amplification. Only in-frame clones appear in the TCRdb table, and some are missing; sequencing was by immunoSEQ multiplex PCR. Clonal size and the V and J genes are those of that table, whereas D and trimming came from the DNA. The sample has about 270,000 clones, approximately 87% seen once; the top ten hold 8.6%. These data belong to a study of blood T cell repertoires in COVID-19. Background on the study: Collection of acute and convalescent COVID-19 samples took place in the United States, Italy and Spain. Sources were T cells, B-cell-depleted T cells, or PBMCs; the material itself was cDNA or gDNA.

The V segment lost 4 bases and the J segment 7 bases; nucleotides outside the gene matches: 14. The germline V gene has CDR1 SGHRS and CDR2 YFSETQ. This CDR3 has 17 amino acids. The sequenced material came from peripheral blood. The chain couples TRBV5-1 to TRBJ2-7, with 13 bases matching TRBD2. The clonotype was recovered from a human donor in a cohort sampled during active COVID-19. The CDR3 DNA sequence: TGCGCCAGCAGCCCGTCTCCTTTAGGACTAGCGGGAGAAGAGCAGTACTTC. Its translation is CASSPSPLGLAGEEQYF. Full variable domain (rest looked up from reference TRBV5-1 and TRBJ2-7): KAGVTQTPRYLIKTRGQQVTLSCSPISGHRSVSWYQQTPGQGLQFLFEYFSETQRNKGNFPGRFSGRQFSNSRSEMNVSTLELGDSALYLCASSPSPLGLAGEEQYFGPGTRLTVT.